This T cell receptor beta chain was retrieved from a study of regulatory T cells in long-lasting Graves disease. Investigators prepared the TCR beta libraries by applying iRepertoire HTBI primers and Arm-PCR of CDR3 regions. Original processing methods: In the combined samples, 55 to 75 TRBV and approximately 15 TRBJ segments were identified. TCRdb processed the multiplex PCR reads anew with MiXCR; each CDR3 protein has one entry. The V and J calls and clone size are TCRdb's, not the authors'. In the table there are about 660,000 distinct CDR3 sequences, around 30% of which are singletons. As to time point: persistent/refractory GD, antithyroid drugs over 5 years with positive TRAb. There was RNA extracted from PBMCs, and the TCR library was made from it. V shed 8 bases and J shed 1 base, with 11 bases lying between them. CDR3 length: 13 residues. Germline CDR1 and CDR2: KGHSH and LQKENI.

This TCR was sampled from a female donor with Graves disease. The material sequenced was peripheral blood mononuclear cells (PBMCs), taken when the disease was refractory, from a patient treated with antithyroid drugs. The chain links TRBV18 to TRBJ2-5; D is unclear. This chain's CDR3 is CASSTAPQETQYF. In DNA form, the CDR3 reads TGTGCCAGCAGTACCGCCCCCCAAGAGACCCAGTACTTC.